The 4 T cell receptor beta chains reported below all come from one sample, sequenced in a study of shared clonotypes between healthy human individuals. The protocol was immunoSEQ multiplex PCR, while the TCRdb copy is restricted to in-frame clones and leaves out a portion. The repertoire holds some 2,000,000 clones, with approximately 94% as singletons. As defined, naive CD8 cells were CD45RO-negative and positively selected for CCR7, with terminally differentiated effector memory CD45RA+ cells excluded. Sequences were obtained from naive CD8+ T cells sorted from blood. The origin of the receptors is a young man in good health.

The chain recombines TRBV7-2 with TRBJ2-7; D uncertain. The V and J ends lost 1 base and 4 bases respectively, with 8 bases between them. The length of the CDR3 is 13 residues. Germline V lookup: CDR1 SGHTA, CDR2 FQGNSA. The CDR3 nucleotides read TGTGCCAGCAGCTTAGTTGGGGATTACGAGCAGTACTTC. Protein product: CASSLVGDYEQYF.

The DNA of the CDR3 is TGTGCCAGCAGTCCCAGTGGGGGCAGGGGCTACGAGCAGTACTTC. Protein product: CASSPSGGRGYEQYF. This chain uses TRBV7-6 with TRBJ2-7; D perhaps matches TRBD1 (6 bases). Germline loops: CDR1 SGHVS, CDR2 FNYEAQ. The V end lost 6 bases, the J end lost 3 bases, and 18 bases lay between the germline ends. This CDR3 has 15 amino acids.

The chain couples TRBV7-8 to TRBJ2-3; D gene uncertain. Germline V gene sequence: CDR1 SGHVS, CDR2 FQNEAQ. There are 15 residues in the CDR3. Trimming pared 2 bases from V and 1 base from J, leaving 10 bases between. CDR3 nucleotide sequence: TGTGCCAGCAGCTTAAGTGATTTGGGCACAGATACGCAGTATTTT. It is translated as CASSLSDLGTDTQYF.

The chain has TRBV19 and TRBJ1-2; D ambiguous. V dropped 5 bases and J dropped 1 base, with 8 bases sitting between them. The germline V gene encodes CDR1 LNHDA and CDR2 SQIVND (reference sequence). The CDR3 totals 13 residues. Here the CDR3 reads CASSPRGNYGYTF. For the CDR3, the DNA is TGTGCCAGTAGTCCCCGCGGTAACTATGGCTACACCTTC.